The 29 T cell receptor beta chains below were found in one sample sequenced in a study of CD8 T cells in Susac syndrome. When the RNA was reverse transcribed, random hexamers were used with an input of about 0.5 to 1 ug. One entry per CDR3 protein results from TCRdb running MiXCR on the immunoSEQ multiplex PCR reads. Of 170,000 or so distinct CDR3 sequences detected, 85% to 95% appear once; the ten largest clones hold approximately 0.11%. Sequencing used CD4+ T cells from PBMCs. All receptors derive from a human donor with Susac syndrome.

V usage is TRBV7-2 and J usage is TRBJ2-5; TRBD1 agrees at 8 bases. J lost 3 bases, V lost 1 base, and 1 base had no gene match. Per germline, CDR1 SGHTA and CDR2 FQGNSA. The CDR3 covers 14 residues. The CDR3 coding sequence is TGTGCCAGCAGCTTAGGGACAGGGAAAGAGACCCAGTACTTC. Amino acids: CASSLGTGKETQYF.

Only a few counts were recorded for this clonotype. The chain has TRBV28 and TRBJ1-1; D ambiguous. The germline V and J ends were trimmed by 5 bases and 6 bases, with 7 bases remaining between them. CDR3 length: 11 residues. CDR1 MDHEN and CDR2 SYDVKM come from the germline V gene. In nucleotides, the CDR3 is TGTGCCAGCAGTCCTCGGGCTGAAGCTTTCTTT. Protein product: CASSPRAEAFF.

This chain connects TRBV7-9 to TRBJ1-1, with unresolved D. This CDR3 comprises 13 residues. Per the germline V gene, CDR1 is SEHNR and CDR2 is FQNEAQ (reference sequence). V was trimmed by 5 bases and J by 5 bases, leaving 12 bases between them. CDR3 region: CASSLRSGTEAFF. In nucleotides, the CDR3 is TGTGCCAGCAGCCTCCGCTCGGGGACTGAAGCTTTCTTT. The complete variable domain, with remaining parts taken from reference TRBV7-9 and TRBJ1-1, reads DTGVSQNPRHKITKRGQNVTFRCDPISEHNRLYWYRQTLGQGPEFLTYFQNEAQLEKSRLLSDRFSAERPKGSFSTLEIQRTEQGDSAMYLCASSLRSGTEAFFGQGTRLTVV.

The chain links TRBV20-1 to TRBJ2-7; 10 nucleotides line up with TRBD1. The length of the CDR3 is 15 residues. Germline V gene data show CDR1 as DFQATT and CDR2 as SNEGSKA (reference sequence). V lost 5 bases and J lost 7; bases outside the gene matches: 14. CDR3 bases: TGCAGTGCTGGCGACCCTTCCGGGACAGGGGAAGAGCAGTACTTC. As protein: CSAGDPSGTGEEQYF.

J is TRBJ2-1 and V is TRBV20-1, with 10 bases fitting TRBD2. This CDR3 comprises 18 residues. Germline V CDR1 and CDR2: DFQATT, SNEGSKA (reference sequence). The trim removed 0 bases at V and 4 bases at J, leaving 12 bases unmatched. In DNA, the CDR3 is TGCAGTGCTAGAGATGGGCGTTGGGAGCGGGGGGGGTACAATGAGCAGTTCTTC. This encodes CSARDGRWERGGYNEQFF.

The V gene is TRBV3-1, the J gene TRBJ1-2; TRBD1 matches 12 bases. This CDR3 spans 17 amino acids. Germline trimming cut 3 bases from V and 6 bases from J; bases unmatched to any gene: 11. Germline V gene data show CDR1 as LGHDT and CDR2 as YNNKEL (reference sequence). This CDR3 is CASSQRGQGARVNGYTF. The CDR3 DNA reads TGTGCCAGCAGCCAGAGGGGACAGGGGGCTAGGGTTAATGGCTACACCTTC.

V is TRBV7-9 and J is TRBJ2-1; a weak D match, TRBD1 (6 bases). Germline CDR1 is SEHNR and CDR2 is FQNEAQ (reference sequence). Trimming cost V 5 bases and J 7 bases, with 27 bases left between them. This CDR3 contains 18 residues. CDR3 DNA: TGTGCCAGCAGCAAACAGGGACGGGGTGGACACACATATAATGAGCAGTTCTTC. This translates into CASSKQGRGGHTYNEQFF.

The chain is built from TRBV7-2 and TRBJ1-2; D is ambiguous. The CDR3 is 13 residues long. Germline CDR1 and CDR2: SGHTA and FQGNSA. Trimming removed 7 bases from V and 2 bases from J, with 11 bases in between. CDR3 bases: TGTGCCAGCACTTTCGGGGAGAACTATGGCTACACCTTC. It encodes CASTFGENYGYTF.

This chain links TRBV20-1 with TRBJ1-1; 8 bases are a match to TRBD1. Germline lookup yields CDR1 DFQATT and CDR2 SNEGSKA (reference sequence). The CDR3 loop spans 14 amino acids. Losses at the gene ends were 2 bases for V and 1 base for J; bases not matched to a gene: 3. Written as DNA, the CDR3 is TGCAGTGCTAGAACCGACAGGGGGAACACTGAAGCTTTCTTT. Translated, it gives CSARTDRGNTEAFF.

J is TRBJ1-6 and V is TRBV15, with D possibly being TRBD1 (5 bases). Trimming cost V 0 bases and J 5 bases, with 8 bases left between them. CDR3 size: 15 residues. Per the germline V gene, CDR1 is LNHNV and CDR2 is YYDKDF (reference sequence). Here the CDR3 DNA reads TGTGCCACCAGCAGAGAGGGGGGAGATAATTCACCCCTCCACTTT. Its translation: CATSREGGDNSPLHF.

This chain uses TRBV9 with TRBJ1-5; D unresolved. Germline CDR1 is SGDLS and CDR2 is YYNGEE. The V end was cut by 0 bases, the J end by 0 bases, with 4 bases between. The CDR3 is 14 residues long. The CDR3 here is CASSVGYSNQPQHF. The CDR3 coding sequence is TGTGCCAGCAGCGTAGGGTATAGCAATCAGCCCCAGCATTTT.

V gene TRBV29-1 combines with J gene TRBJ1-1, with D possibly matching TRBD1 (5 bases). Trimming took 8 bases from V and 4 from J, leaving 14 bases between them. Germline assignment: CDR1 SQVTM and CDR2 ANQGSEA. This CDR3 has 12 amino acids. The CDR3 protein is CSFLTGGTEAFF. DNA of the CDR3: TGCAGCTTCCTCACAGGCGGCACTGAAGCTTTCTTT.

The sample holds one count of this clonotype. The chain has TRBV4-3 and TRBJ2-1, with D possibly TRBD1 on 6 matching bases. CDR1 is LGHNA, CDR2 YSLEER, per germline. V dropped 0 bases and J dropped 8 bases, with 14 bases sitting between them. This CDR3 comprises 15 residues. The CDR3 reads CASSQDPRGLDEQFF. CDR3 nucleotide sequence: TGCGCCAGCAGCCAAGACCCCAGGGGATTAGATGAGCAGTTCTTC.

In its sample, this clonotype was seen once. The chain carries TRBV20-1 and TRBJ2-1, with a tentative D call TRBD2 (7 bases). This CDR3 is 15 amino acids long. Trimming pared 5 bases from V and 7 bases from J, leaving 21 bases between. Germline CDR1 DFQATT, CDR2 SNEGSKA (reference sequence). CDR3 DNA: TGCAGTGCTCCACACGGGGGGCTAAGGCGGAATGAGCAGTTCTTC. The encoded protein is CSAPHGGLRRNEQFF.

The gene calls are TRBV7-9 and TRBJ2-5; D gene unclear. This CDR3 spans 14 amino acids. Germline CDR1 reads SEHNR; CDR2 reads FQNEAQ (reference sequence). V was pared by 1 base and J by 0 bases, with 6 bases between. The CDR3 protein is CASSLVGYQETQYF. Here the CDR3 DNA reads TGTGCCAGCAGCTTAGTTGGTTACCAAGAGACCCAGTACTTC.

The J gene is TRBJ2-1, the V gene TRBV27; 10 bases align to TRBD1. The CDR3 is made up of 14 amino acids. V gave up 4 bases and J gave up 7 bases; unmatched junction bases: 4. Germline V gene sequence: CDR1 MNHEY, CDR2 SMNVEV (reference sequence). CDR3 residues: CASSSGQGRNEQFF. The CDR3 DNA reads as TGTGCCAGCAGTTCGGGACAGGGGCGGAATGAGCAGTTCTTC.

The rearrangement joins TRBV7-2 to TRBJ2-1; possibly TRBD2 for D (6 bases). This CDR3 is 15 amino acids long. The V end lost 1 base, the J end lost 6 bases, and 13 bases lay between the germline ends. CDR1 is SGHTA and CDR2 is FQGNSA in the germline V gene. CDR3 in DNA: TGTGCCAGCAGCTTAGACCAACTAGCTGGCAATGAGCAGTTCTTC. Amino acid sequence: CASSLDQLAGNEQFF.

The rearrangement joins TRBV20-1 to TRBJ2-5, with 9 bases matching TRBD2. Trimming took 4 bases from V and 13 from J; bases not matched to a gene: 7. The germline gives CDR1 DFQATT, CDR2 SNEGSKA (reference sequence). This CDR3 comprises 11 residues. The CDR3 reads CSATAGGGPYF. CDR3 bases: TGCAGTGCTACCGCGGGGGGGGGTCCGTACTTC.

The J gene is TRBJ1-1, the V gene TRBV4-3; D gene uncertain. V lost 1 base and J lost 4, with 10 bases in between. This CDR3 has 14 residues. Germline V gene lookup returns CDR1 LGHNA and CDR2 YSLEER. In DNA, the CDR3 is TGCGCCAGCAGCCAAGTAGGTCAAGGCACTGAAGCTTTCTTT. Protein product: CASSQVGQGTEAFF.

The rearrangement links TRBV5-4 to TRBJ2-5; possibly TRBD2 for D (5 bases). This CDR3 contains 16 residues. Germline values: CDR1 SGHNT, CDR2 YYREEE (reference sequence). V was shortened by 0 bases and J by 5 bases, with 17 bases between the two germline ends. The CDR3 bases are TGTGCCAGCAGCTTGGGGGGAGTAGGGTCCGGGGAGACCCAGTACTTC. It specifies CASSLGGVGSGETQYF.

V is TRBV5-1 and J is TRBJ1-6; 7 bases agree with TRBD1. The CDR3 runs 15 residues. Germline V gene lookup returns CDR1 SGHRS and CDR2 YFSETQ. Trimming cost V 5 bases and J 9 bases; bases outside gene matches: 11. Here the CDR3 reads CASREGAGATSPLHF. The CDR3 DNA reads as TGCGCCAGCAGGGAGGGGGCAGGGGCGACTTCACCCCTCCACTTT.

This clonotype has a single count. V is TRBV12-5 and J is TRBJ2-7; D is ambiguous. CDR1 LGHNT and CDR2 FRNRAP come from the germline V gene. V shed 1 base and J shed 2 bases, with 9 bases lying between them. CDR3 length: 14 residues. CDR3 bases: TGTGCTAGTGGTTTGGATCCCCTTACCTACGAGCAGTACTTC. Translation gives CASGLDPLTYEQYF.

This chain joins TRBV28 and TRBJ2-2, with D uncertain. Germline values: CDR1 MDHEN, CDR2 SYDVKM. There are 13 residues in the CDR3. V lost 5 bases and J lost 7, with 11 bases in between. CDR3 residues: CASSIGWNGELFF. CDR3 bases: TGTGCCAGCAGTATAGGTTGGAACGGGGAGCTGTTTTTT.

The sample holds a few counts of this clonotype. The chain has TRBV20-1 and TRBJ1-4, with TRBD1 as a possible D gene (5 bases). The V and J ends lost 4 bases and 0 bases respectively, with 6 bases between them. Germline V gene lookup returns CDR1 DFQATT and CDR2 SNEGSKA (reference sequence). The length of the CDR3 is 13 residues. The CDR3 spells CSATGATNEKLFF. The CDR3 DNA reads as TGCAGTGCTACGGGGGCAACTAATGAAAAACTGTTTTTT.

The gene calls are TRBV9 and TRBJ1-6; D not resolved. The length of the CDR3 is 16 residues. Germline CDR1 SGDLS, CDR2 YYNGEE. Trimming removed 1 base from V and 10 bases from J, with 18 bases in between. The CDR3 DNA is TGTGCCAGCAGCGTATGGGCCTCGGGAGAGCTCTCACCCCTCCACTTT. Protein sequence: CASSVWASGELSPLHF.

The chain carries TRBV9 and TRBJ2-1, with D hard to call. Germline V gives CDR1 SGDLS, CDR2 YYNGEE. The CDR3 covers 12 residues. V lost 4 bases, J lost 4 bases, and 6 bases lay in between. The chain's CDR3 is CASSPHYNEQFF. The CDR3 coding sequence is TGTGCCAGCAGCCCTCATTACAATGAGCAGTTCTTC. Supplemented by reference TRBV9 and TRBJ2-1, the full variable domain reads DSGVTQTPKHLITATGQRVTLRCSPRSGDLSVYWYQQSLDQGLQFLIQYYNGEERAKGNILERFSAQQFPDLHSELNLSSLELGDSALYFCASSPHYNEQFFGPGTRLTVL.

The CDR3 DNA follows: TGTGCCACCAGCATATCCTTAACGGAAATACAAGAGACCCAGTACTTC. Protein sequence: CATSISLTEIQETQYF. The chain couples TRBV15 to TRBJ2-5; D gene unclear. Germline V gives CDR1 LNHNV, CDR2 YYDKDF (reference sequence). Trimming took off 4 bases at V and 2 bases at J, with 17 bases between the two ends. The CDR3 runs to 16 residues.

CDR3 sequence (DNA): TGTGCCAGCAGTGGGGAGGGACAGGGACATTCACCCCTCCACTTT. Amino acid sequence: CASSGEGQGHSPLHF. The chain carries TRBV25-1 and TRBJ1-6, with 9 bases aligning to TRBD1. CDR3 size: 15 residues. The ends lost 4 bases at V and 8 bases at J; junction bases unmatched: 6. Per germline, CDR1 MGHDK and CDR2 SYGVNS.

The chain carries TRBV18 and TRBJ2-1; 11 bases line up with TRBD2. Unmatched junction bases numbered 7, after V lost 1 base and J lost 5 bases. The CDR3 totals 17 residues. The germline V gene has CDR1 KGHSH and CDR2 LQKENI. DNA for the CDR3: TGTGCCAGCTCACCACTGGTGCTAGCGGGGGGAGACAATGAGCAGTTCTTC. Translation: CASSPLVLAGGDNEQFF.